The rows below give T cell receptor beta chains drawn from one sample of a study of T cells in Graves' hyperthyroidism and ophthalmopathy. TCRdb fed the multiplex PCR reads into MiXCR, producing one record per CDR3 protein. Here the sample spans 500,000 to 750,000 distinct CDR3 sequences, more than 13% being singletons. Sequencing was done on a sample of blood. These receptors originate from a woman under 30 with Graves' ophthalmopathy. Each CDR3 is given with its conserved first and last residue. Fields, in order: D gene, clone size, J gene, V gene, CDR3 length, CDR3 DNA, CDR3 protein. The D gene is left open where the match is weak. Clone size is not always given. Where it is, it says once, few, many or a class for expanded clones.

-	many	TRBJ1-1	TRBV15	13	TGTGCCACTGGAAGGGGAGGCGGCACTGAAGCTTTCTTT	CATGRGGGTEAFF
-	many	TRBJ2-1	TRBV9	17	TGTGCCAGCAGCGAATTCACGGGGACCGACGCCTACAATGAGCAGTTCTTC	CASSEFTGTDAYNEQFF
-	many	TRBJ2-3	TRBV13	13	TGTGCCAGCAGCCCCGAGGGCACAGATACGCAGTATTTT	CASSPEGTDTQYF
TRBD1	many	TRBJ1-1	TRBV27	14	TGTGCCAGCATAGCGACAGGGGGGTACACTGAAGCTTTCTTT	CASIATGGYTEAFF
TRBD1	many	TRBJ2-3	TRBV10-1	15	TGCGCCAGGGACAGGAGAGTTACTAGCACAGATACGCAGTATTTT	CARDRRVTSTDTQYF
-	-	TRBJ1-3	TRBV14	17	TGTGCCAGCAGCCAAGATTTCAGCGCGAACTCTGGAAACACCATATATTTT	CASSQDFSANSGNTIYF
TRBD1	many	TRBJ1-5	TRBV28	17	TGTGCCAGCAGGCCCGGGACAGGGTTTTATAGCAATCAGCCCCAGCATTTT	CASRPGTGFYSNQPQHF
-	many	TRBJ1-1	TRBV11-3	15	TGTGCCAGCACCCCTCGGGCGGGGATGAACACTGAAGCTTTCTTT	CASTPRAGMNTEAFF
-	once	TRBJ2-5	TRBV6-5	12	TGTGCCAGCAGTTACCTGGGAGAGACCCGGTACTTC	CASSYLGETRYF
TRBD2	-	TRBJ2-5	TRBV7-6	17	TGTGCCAGCAGCTCGGGGCTGGCGGGAGGGGGCGCCGAGACCCAGTACTTC	CASSSGLAGGGAETQYF
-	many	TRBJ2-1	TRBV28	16	TGTGCCAGCAGTTCCCCGGGGGGCGGGTATATGAATGAGCAGTTCTTC	CASSSPGGGYMNEQFF
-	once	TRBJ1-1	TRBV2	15	TGTGCCAGCAGTGTTATGGGGGCGTCTCACACTGAAGCTTTCTTT	CASSVMGASHTEAFF
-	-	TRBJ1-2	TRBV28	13	TGTGCCAGCAGTAATTCACAGGACTATGGCTACACCTTC	CASSNSQDYGYTF
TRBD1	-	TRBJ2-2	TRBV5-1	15	TGTGCCAGCAGCTCAGGGGGCCCGTACACCGGGGAGCTGTTTTTT	CASSSGGPYTGELFF
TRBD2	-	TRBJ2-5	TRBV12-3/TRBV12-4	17	TGTGCCAGCAGTTTATTTTGGGGACTAGCGGACCAAGAGACCCAGTACTTC	CASSLFWGLADQETQYF
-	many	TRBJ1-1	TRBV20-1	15	TGCAGTGCTAGAGATGAGGGGAATATGAACACTGAAGCTTTCTTT	CSARDEGNMNTEAFF
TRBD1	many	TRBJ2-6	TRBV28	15	TGTGCCGGAGGACAGGGCGCAGGTGGGGCCAACGTCCTGACTTTC	CAGGQGAGGANVLTF
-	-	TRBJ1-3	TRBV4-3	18	TGCGCCAGCAGCCAAGATGACCCCAACACTATCACTGGAAACACCATATATTTT	CASSQDDPNTITGNTIYF
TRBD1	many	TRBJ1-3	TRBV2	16	TGTGCCAGCAGTGGGACAGGGGGTTCGACTGGAAACACCATATATTTT	CASSGTGGSTGNTIYF
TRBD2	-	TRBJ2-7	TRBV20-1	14	TGCAGTGCTAGAAGAGCGGGAGGTTTTTACGAGCAGTACTTC	CSARRAGGFYEQYF
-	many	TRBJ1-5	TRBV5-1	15	TGCGCCAGCAGCTTGGCAGGGGTGAGCAATCAGCCCCAGCATTTT	CASSLAGVSNQPQHF
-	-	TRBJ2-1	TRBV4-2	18	TGTGCCAGCAGCCCCCCTCCGTGGTGGAGGGAGAATGACAATGAGCAGTTCTTC	CASSPPPWWRENDNEQFF
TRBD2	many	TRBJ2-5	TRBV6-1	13	TGTGCCAGCCGAGCGGGGTACCAAGAGACCCAGTACTTC	CASRAGYQETQYF
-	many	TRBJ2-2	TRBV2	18	TGTGCCAGCAGTCCCGAGGGACGCCGGAGGGGTTCACCCGGGGAGCTGTTTTTT	CASSPEGRRRGSPGELFF
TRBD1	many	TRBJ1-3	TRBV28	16	TGTGCCAGCAGCCCCGGACAGGGGATTACGGGAAACACCATATATTTT	CASSPGQGITGNTIYF
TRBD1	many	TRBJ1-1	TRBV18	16	TGTGCCAGCTCACCAGGGACAGGGGAGGAGTGGACTGAAGCTTTCTTT	CASSPGTGEEWTEAFF
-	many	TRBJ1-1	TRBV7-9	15	TGTGCCAGCAGCCTCAGCTCGGGGGTCGACACTGAAGCTTTCTTT	CASSLSSGVDTEAFF
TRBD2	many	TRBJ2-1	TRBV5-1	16	TGCGCCAGCAGTTCGAGCGGGAGCTTCTCCTACAATGAGCAGTTCTTC	CASSSSGSFSYNEQFF
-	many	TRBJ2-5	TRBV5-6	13	TGTGCCGACCTTGAACTAGGAAGAGAGACCCAGTACTTC	CADLELGRETQYF
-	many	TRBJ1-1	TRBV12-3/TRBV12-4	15	TGTGCCAGCAGCCCGTGGGGAAGGGGGAACACTGAAGCTTTCTTT	CASSPWGRGNTEAFF
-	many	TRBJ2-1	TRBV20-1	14	TGCAGTGCTCACTCGGTCCGACGGGTCAATGAGCAGTTCTTC	CSAHSVRRVNEQFF
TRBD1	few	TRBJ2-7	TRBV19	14	TGTGCCACCTCGGACAGGTATTTATCCTACGAGCAGTACTTC	CATSDRYLSYEQYF
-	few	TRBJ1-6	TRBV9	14	TGTGCCAGCAGCCTACGGACGGGTAATTCACCCCTCCACTTT	CASSLRTGNSPLHF
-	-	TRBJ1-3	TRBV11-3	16	TGTGCCAGCCGACCCTTGGGGGATCCCGCAGGAAACACCATATATTTT	CASRPLGDPAGNTIYF
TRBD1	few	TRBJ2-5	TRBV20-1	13	TGCAGTGCTAGAGTGATAGGACAGGGGGCCGCGTACTTC	CSARVIGQGAAYF
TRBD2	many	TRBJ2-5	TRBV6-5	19	TGTGCCAGCAGTTACTCGGGGGGGCTAGCGGGAGGGGGACAAGAGACCCAGTACTTC	CASSYSGGLAGGGQETQYF
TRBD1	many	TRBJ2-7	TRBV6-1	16	TGTGCCAGCAGTGCCCGATCCCTTGACAGGGCCTACGAGCAGTACTTC	CASSARSLDRAYEQYF
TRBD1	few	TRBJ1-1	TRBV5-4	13	TGTGCCAGCAGCTTTGACAGGGGTCCTGAAGCTTTCTTT	CASSFDRGPEAFF
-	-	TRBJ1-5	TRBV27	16	TGTGCCAGCAGTTTAACCGGGACGGGAAGCAATCAGCCCCAGCATTTT	CASSLTGTGSNQPQHF
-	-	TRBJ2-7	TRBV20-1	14	TGCAGTGCTAGAGAGGCGGGCCTTATCTACGAGCAGTACTTC	CSAREAGLIYEQYF
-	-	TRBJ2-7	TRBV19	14	TGTGCCAGTAGTCCCGGACCGGAAGCCTACGAGCAGTACTTC	CASSPGPEAYEQYF
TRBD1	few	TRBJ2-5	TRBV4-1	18	TGCGCCAGCAGCCCCTGGCTGCACAGGGGGGCGAACCAAGAGACCCAGTACTTC	CASSPWLHRGANQETQYF
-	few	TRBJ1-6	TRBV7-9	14	TGTGCCAGCAGCCAAGGGGGGAATAATTCACCCCTCCACTTT	CASSQGGNNSPLHF
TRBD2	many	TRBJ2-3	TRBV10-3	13	TGTGCCATCACGGGAGGGCGCACAGATACGCAGTATTTT	CAITGGRTDTQYF
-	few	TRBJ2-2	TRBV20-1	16	TGCAGTGCTAGAGATAGGGCAGGGCCGTACACCGGGGAGCTGTTTTTT	CSARDRAGPYTGELFF
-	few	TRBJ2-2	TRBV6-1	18	TGTGCCAGCAGCGAAGGCCTCGGTTCGGGGGTGGGCACCGGGGAGCTGTTTTTT	CASSEGLGSGVGTGELFF
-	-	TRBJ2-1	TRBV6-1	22	TGTGCCAGCAGTGAAGTACGGCTGAACGAGGGACTCCAAGACCTGCACTACAATGAGCAGTTCTTC	CASSEVRLNEGLQDLHYNEQFF
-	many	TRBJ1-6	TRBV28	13	TGTGCCACCCGGCGGGCCTATAATTCACCCCTCCACTTT	CATRRAYNSPLHF
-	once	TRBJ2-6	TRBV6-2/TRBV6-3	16	TGTGCCAGCAGTTGGGACACCCGCTCTGGGGCCAACGTCCTGACTTTC	CASSWDTRSGANVLTF
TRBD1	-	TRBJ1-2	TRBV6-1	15	TGTGTCAGCATCGGACAGGGGGCTTTATCATATGGCTACACCTTC	CVSIGQGALSYGYTF
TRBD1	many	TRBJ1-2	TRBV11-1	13	TGTGCCAGCAGCTCGGGACAGCATCCAGGCTACACCTTC	CASSSGQHPGYTF
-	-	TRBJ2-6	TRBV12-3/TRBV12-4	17	TGTGCCAGCAGTTTAGGAGGACTGTTCTCTGGGGCCAACGTCCTGACTTTC	CASSLGGLFSGANVLTF
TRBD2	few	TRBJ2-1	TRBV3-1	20	TGTGCCAGCAGCCAAGCTCCCAATCGTCCGGGACTAGCGGAGTACAATGAGCAGTTCTTC	CASSQAPNRPGLAEYNEQFF
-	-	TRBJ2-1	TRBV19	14	TGTGCCAGTAGTATAGTAGGATTCTACAATGAGCAGTTCTTC	CASSIVGFYNEQFF
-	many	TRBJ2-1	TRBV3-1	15	TGTGCCAGCAGCCAAGGAGAGGGGTATTACAATGAGCAGTTCTTC	CASSQGEGYYNEQFF
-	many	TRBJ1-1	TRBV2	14	TGTGCCAGCAGTGGAGAGGGGGGTGGCACTGAAGCTTTCTTT	CASSGEGGGTEAFF
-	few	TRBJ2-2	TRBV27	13	TGTGCCACTAGTATGGGGAACACCGGGGAGCTGTTTTTT	CATSMGNTGELFF
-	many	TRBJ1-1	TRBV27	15	TGTGCCAGCAGTAAATTCAGGACCATGAACACTGAAGCTTTCTTT	CASSKFRTMNTEAFF
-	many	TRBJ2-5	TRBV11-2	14	TGTGCCAGCAGCTTATTAGGTCAGGGGGAGACCCAGTACTTC	CASSLLGQGETQYF